The 13 T cell receptor beta chains presented below share a single source sample, sequenced in a study of CD8 T cells in ankylosing spondylitis. MiXCR, run by TCRdb on the 5' RACE reads, gives a single entry per CDR3 protein. The top ten clones hold less than 7% of a sample with 200,000 to 250,000 distinct CDR3 sequences, about 10% of them seen once. Source material: blood, either unsorted or a sorted T cell fraction (not recorded which). The receptors shown here come from a male donor with ankylosing spondylitis or in good health (not recorded which).

Details on this clonotype: This may arise from a read error, as a much more abundant clone is one base away. V gene TRBV28 combines with J gene TRBJ2-2, with TRBD1 matching 8 bases. J was trimmed by 3 bases and V by 5 bases; bases with no gene match: 8. The CDR3 loop spans 16 amino acids. Germline V gene data show CDR1 as MDHEN and CDR2 as SYDVKM. CDR3 residues: CASSAAGTGHTGELFF. DNA of the CDR3: TGTGCCAGCAGTGCCGCCGGGACAGGTCACACCGGGGAGCTGTTTTTT.

This clonotype showed up many times. This chain links TRBV9 with TRBJ2-7; TRBD2 matches at 11 bases. The V gene end was trimmed by 3 bases and the J gene end by 3 bases; junction bases not matched to a gene: 2. The CDR3 sequence is 14 residues long. Germline values: CDR1 SGDLS, CDR2 YYNGEE. CDR3 sequence (DNA): TGTGCCAGCAGCGAGGGACTAGCGGACTACGAGCAGTACTTC. Protein sequence: CASSEGLADYEQYF.

The table lists this clonotype with many counts. V gene TRBV5-1 combines with J gene TRBJ2-3, with 10 bases aligning to TRBD2. The length of the CDR3 is 15 residues. Germline V gives CDR1 SGHRS, CDR2 YFSETQ. V gave up 3 bases and J gave up 6 bases; unmatched junction bases: 7. Here the CDR3 DNA reads TGCGCCAGCAGCTGGTCCGGGACTAGCGCGGATACGCAGTATTTT. It encodes CASSWSGTSADTQYF.

This clonotype has a count of ten or more. The V call is TRBV12-3 or TRBV12-4, the J call TRBJ1-5, with 9 bases that match TRBD1. V lost 5 bases to trimming and J lost 7 bases; unmatched junction nucleotides: 12. The CDR3 has 16 amino acids. CDR3 DNA sequence: TGTGCCAGCAGTAAAAATATACAGGGGGCAAGCCAGCCCCAGCATTTT. Its protein product is CASSKNIQGASQPQHF.

This clonotype was observed a handful of times. The V and J genes are TRBV7-8 and TRBJ1-1, with 7 bases fitting TRBD1. Germline trimming cut 3 bases from V and 2 bases from J; bases unmatched to any gene: 6. Germline V lookup: CDR1 SGHVS, CDR2 FQNEAQ. The CDR3 sequence is 15 residues long. DNA for the CDR3: TGTGCCAGCAGCTTCTCAGGGGGTACTAACACTGAAGCTTTCTTT. It codes for CASSFSGGTNTEAFF.

The chain joins TRBV7-9 to TRBJ2-1, with 9 bases identical to TRBD2. Losses at the gene ends were 0 bases for V and 7 bases for J; bases not matched to a gene: 10. This CDR3 has 17 residues. Germline V gives CDR1 SEHNR, CDR2 FQNEAQ (reference sequence). For the CDR3, the DNA is TGTGCCAGCAGCTTAGCGCGGGTGACTAGCGGTTGGAATGAGCAGTTCTTC. It yields the protein CASSLARVTSGWNEQFF.

The chain links TRBV28 to TRBJ2-5; tentative D call: TRBD1 (5 bases). CDR1 is MDHEN and CDR2 is SYDVKM in the germline V gene. The germline V and J ends were trimmed by 6 bases and 3 bases, with 14 bases remaining between them. There are 14 residues in the CDR3. CDR3 protein: CASRKGSWEETQYF. CDR3 nucleotides: TGTGCCAGCAGGAAGGGGTCGTGGGAAGAGACCCAGTACTTC.

This clonotype was counted ten times or more. This chain joins TRBV6-5 and TRBJ1-1; no clear D gene. The germline CDR1 and CDR2 sequences are MNHEY and SVGAGI. The CDR3 contains 13 residues. The V end lost 0 bases, the J end lost 4 bases, and 6 bases lay between the germline ends. The CDR3 protein is CASSYSAGTEAFF. The CDR3 DNA is TGTGCCAGCAGTTACTCGGCCGGCACTGAAGCTTTCTTT.

This clonotype was detected many times. This rearrangement joins TRBV15 to TRBJ2-1, with D possibly TRBD1 on 5 matching bases. The V end was cut by 4 bases, the J end by 0 bases, with 25 bases between. This CDR3 comprises 20 residues. CDR1 LNHNV and CDR2 YYDKDF come from the germline V gene (reference sequence). The CDR3 DNA follows: TGTGCCACCAGCATCGATCTGAGGAGACAGCTCATCCGCTCCTACAATGAGCAGTTCTTC. This gives the protein CATSIDLRRQLIRSYNEQFF.

This clonotype came up many times. The rearrangement uses TRBV12-3 or TRBV12-4 and TRBJ1-1, with D unresolved. V was clipped by 6 bases and J by 5 bases, with 19 bases between them. The CDR3 is 15 amino acids. The CDR3 reads CASRGSESLQTEAFF. CDR3 nucleotide sequence: TGTGCCAGCAGGGGGTCAGAGTCCCTCCAAACTGAAGCTTTCTTT.

This clonotype came up many times. The chain joins TRBV12-3 or TRBV12-4 to TRBJ2-2; D gene ambiguous. The CDR3 is 13 amino acids. Trimming shortened V by 6 bases and J by 6 bases, and 11 bases separated the two germline ends. The CDR3 is CASRLRESGELFF. The CDR3 nucleotides are TGTGCCAGCAGACTCCGCGAATCCGGGGAGCTGTTTTTT.

A word on this clonotype: The junction and the germline gene differ at one end; a read error may be behind it. This rearrangement joins TRBV2 to TRBJ2-3, with 7 bases that match TRBD2. Germline CDR1 reads SNHLY; CDR2 reads FYNNEI. The CDR3 spans 14 residues. The CDR3 DNA reads as TGTGCCAGCAGCGCCCGGACTAGAACAGATAAGCAGTATTTT. It yields the protein CASSARTRTDKQYF.

There are a few counts of this clonotype. The V gene is TRBV3-1, the J gene TRBJ2-7; no clear D gene. V was shortened by 4 bases and J by 8 bases, with 15 bases between the two germline ends. CDR1 and CDR2 (germline): LGHDT, YNNKEL (reference sequence). CDR3 length: 13 residues. The CDR3 coding sequence is TGTGCCAGCAGCCCTGACGCCCTGGAGAAGCAGTACTTC. Its translation: CASSPDALEKQYF.